A selection of T cell receptor beta chains follows, all from one sample in a study of patients and donors after allogeneic stem cell transplantation. TCRdb processed the RT-PCR reads anew with MiXCR; each CDR3 protein has one entry. In the table there are over 150,000 distinct CDR3 sequences, about 32% of which are singletons. Specimen: blood, either unsorted or a sorted T cell fraction (not recorded which). The receptors shown here come from a human donor who was either an allogeneic HSCT recipient or a stem cell or donor lymphocyte infusion donor (not recorded which). It is not recorded whose cells these are; they may come from a transplant donor. The CDR3 runs from the conserved cysteine through the conserved F or W. Each record gives: D gene, clone size, V gene, J gene, CDR3 DNA, CDR3 protein. D genes are given only for firm matches. Size is omitted from some rows. Given values are once, few, many or a class for expanded clones.

>.|.|TRBV20-1|TRBJ1-5
TGCAGTGCTAGCCGTGGGGCGGCGGGAGTTAGCAATCAGCCCCAGCATTTT
CSASRGAAGVSNQPQHF
>TRBD2|once|TRBV12-3/TRBV12-4|TRBJ2-7
TGTGCCAGCTCCCCTCTCCGGACTAGTGGCGAGCAGTACTTC
CASSPLRTSGEQYF
>.|few|TRBV5-1|TRBJ1-6
TGCGCCAGCAGCTTCGGACAGAGCTCCTATAATTCACCCCTCCACTTT
CASSFGQSSYNSPLHF
>.|.|TRBV9|TRBJ2-1
TGTGCCAGCAGCGTAGATCCCCAGGGGGGAATGAATGAGCAGTTCTTC
CASSVDPQGGMNEQFF
>.|.|TRBV10-3|TRBJ2-1
TGTGCCATCAGGGACCGGGACCTCAATGAGCAGTTCTTC
CAIRDRDLNEQFF
>TRBD1|.|TRBV18|TRBJ2-3
TGTGCCAGCTCACCCAGTCAGGGGGCTGAAGATACGCAGTATTTT
CASSPSQGAEDTQYF
>.|.|TRBV12-3/TRBV12-4|TRBJ2-1
TGTGCCAGCAGTCCCGGACGGAACAATGAGCAGTTCTTC
CASSPGRNNEQFF
>.|few|TRBV27|TRBJ1-1
TGTGCCAGCAGTTTATTCCCTACTATGAACACTGAAGCTTTCTTT
CASSLFPTMNTEAFF
>TRBD1|.|TRBV4-1|TRBJ2-7
TGCGCCAGCAGCCAAGCTCACGACAGGGCAAGATACTTC
CASSQAHDRARYF
>TRBD1|few|TRBV7-8|TRBJ2-3
TGTGCCAGCAGCTCACGGACAGGATCAGATACGCAGTATTTT
CASSSRTGSDTQYF
>TRBD1|.|TRBV7-6|TRBJ2-7
TGTGCCAGCAGCTTAGAGGGGACAGGCTACGAGCAGTACTTC
CASSLEGTGYEQYF
>TRBD1|.|TRBV5-1|TRBJ2-7
TGCGCCAGCAGCCCAGACAGGGGGGACGAGCAGTACTTC
CASSPDRGDEQYF
>.|few|TRBV20-1|TRBJ1-4
TGCAGTGCTACACCCTCTCGGGATCTTCTGTTTTTT
CSATPSRDLLFF
>TRBD2|.|TRBV20-1|TRBJ2-3
TGCAGTGCTAGAGGGTGGCGGGAGAGGATAAGGACAGATACGCAGTATTTT
CSARGWRERIRTDTQYF
>.|many|TRBV12-3/TRBV12-4|TRBJ1-1
TGTGCCAGCAGTGCTTACATAGTTTTCGGCACTGAAGCTTTCTTT
CASSAYIVFGTEAFF
>TRBD2|.|TRBV5-1|TRBJ2-1
TGCGCCAGCAGCTCGACTAGCGGACCCTACAATGAGCAGTTCTTC
CASSSTSGPYNEQFF
>.|few|TRBV6-1|TRBJ1-5
TGTGCCAGCAGTGAGTGGGGCTCCTCAGGGTCTAGAGCCTATCAGCCCCAGCATTTT
CASSEWGSSGSRAYQPQHF
>.|.|TRBV12-3/TRBV12-4|TRBJ1-5
TGTGCCAGCAGTCCGGACGGAAACAATCAGCCCCAGCATTTT
CASSPDGNNQPQHF
>TRBD2|.|TRBV7-7|TRBJ2-3
TGTGCTAGCAGCCCCGGGACTAGCGGGAGTGATACGCAGTATTTT
CASSPGTSGSDTQYF
>TRBD2|.|TRBV4-1|TRBJ2-3
TGCGCCAGCAGCCAAGCTCCAAACGGGGGGGGAGATACGCAGTATTTT
CASSQAPNGGGDTQYF
>.|few|TRBV6-5|TRBJ1-2
TGTGCCAGCAGACCCTCCTCCGGGACGAATAACTATGGCTACACCTTC
CASRPSSGTNNYGYTF
>.|.|TRBV11-3|TRBJ2-5
TGTGCCAGCAGCTCCGGACAGTTAGAGACCCAGTACTTC
CASSSGQLETQYF
>.|.|TRBV6-5|TRBJ2-1
TGTGCCAGCAGTTATGGTGGGACAACCTCCTACAATGAGCAGTTCTTC
CASSYGGTTSYNEQFF
>TRBD2|.|TRBV20-1|TRBJ2-1
TGCAGTGCTAGCGGGAGGTCCTACAATGAGCAGTTCTTC
CSASGRSYNEQFF
>.|few|TRBV4-3|TRBJ1-1
TGCGCCAGCAGCCAAGATGGTCTGGCCTTGAACACTGAAGCTTTCTTT
CASSQDGLALNTEAFF
>TRBD2|.|TRBV28|TRBJ2-5
TGTGCCAGCAGTCCCCTGGGGACTAGGAGAGAGACCCAGTACTTC
CASSPLGTRRETQYF
>TRBD2|few|TRBV9|TRBJ2-1
TGTGCCAGCAGCGTAGGAGTAGCGGGAGGATACAATGAGCAGTTCTTC
CASSVGVAGGYNEQFF
>TRBD2|.|TRBV3-1|TRBJ2-7
TGTGCCAGCAGCCCGCTATCTGGACTAGCGGGAGTCTACGAGCAGTACTTC
CASSPLSGLAGVYEQYF
>.|.|TRBV27|TRBJ2-7
TGTGCCAGCAGTCCCCCTGGAGGGGATTACTACGAGCAGTACTTC
CASSPPGGDYYEQYF
>TRBD2|.|TRBV6-5|TRBJ2-7
TGTGCCAGCAGTTACTCTGGATTAGCGGGAGGGCCCTCCCTCGGCTCCTACGAGCAGTACTTC
CASSYSGLAGGPSLGSYEQYF
>TRBD1|once|TRBV9|TRBJ2-7
TGTGCCAGCAGCCTAGAGGGACAGGGAATCGAGCAGTACTTC
CASSLEGQGIEQYF
>.|.|TRBV9|TRBJ2-3
TGTGCCAGCAGTGGGACCCAGGGCGGCACAGATACGCAGTATTTT
CASSGTQGGTDTQYF
>.|many|TRBV5-1|TRBJ1-1
TGCGCCAGCAGCTTGTATAGTACGAACACTGAAGCTTTCTTT
CASSLYSTNTEAFF
>TRBD1|few|TRBV7-9|TRBJ1-6
TGTGCCAGCAGCTTACGACAGGGGCCGAATTCACCCCTCCACTTT
CASSLRQGPNSPLHF
>TRBD2|.|TRBV27|TRBJ2-1
TGTGCCAGCAGTTTACGGGGGGGCTTCTACAATGAGCAGTTCTTC
CASSLRGGFYNEQFF
>.|many|TRBV4-3|TRBJ1-1
TGCGCCAGCAGCCAATACTCCGAGGGGATAGGCGAAGCTTTCTTT
CASSQYSEGIGEAFF
>.|.|TRBV4-2|TRBJ2-5
TGTGCCAGCAGCCAAGATCGAATAGGCGCGGAGACCCAGTACTTC
CASSQDRIGAETQYF
>.|.|TRBV20-1|TRBJ2-7
TGCAGTGCGAAAAAGTTCGGGATGACCTACGAGCAGTACTTC
CSAKKFGMTYEQYF
>.|.|TRBV4-3|TRBJ1-2
TGCGCCAGCAGCCAAGTGGGTCCACCGACCCCCTATGGCTACACCTTC
CASSQVGPPTPYGYTF
>TRBD1|few|TRBV12-5|TRBJ1-5
TGTGCTAGTGCCTACGCTCAGGACAGGGGGGTTAATCAGCTCCAGCATTTT
CASAYAQDRGVNQLQHF
>TRBD1|few|TRBV5-1|TRBJ1-2
TGCGCCAGCAGCTGGTCCGGGACAGGGAAGTATGGCTACACCTTC
CASSWSGTGKYGYTF
>.|few|TRBV30|TRBJ1-5
TGTGCCTGGAGTCGAGGGGCCAATCAGCCCCAGCATTTT
CAWSRGANQPQHF
>.|.|TRBV11-2|TRBJ1-1
TGTGCCAGCAGCCCAGGGTATGGCACTGAAGCTTTCTTT
CASSPGYGTEAFF
>TRBD1|many|TRBV5-6|TRBJ1-6
TGTGCCAGCAGCTTGTTCGGGACAGGGGGAACTTCACCCCTCCACTTT
CASSLFGTGGTSPLHF
>TRBD2|few|TRBV27|TRBJ2-1
TGTGCCAGCAGCACCGGGACTAGCGGCTACAATGAGCAGTTCTTC
CASSTGTSGYNEQFF
>TRBD1|.|TRBV29-1|TRBJ2-7
TGCAGCGGGCTGGGACAGGGGGCTCGGAACGAGCAGTACTTC
CSGLGQGARNEQYF
>TRBD1|once|TRBV27|TRBJ2-7
TGTGCCAGCAGTTCACAATCCCATGCACAGGGGAATGAGCAGTACTTC
CASSSQSHAQGNEQYF
>.|.|TRBV20-1|TRBJ2-7
TGCAGTGCTGAGGGCCTGAACGAGCAGTACTTC
CSAEGLNEQYF
>.|many|TRBV7-3|TRBJ1-1
TGTGCCAGCAGCCTCACCATGAACACTGAAGCTTTCTTT
CASSLTMNTEAFF
>TRBD1|few|TRBV11-2|TRBJ2-5
TGTGCCAGCAGCTGGGGACAGCAAGAGACCCAGTACTTC
CASSWGQQETQYF
>.|few|TRBV27|TRBJ1-2
TGTGCCAGCAGTTCGGAACCCTTTTTATCGTATGGCTACACCTTC
CASSSEPFLSYGYTF
>TRBD1|.|TRBV6-2/TRBV6-3|TRBJ2-1
TGTGCCAGCAGTTACGGGACAGGGAAGCCGGGGTTCTTC
CASSYGTGKPGFF
>.|.|TRBV12-3/TRBV12-4|TRBJ2-4
TGTGCCAGCAGCGAGATAGCCAAAAACATTCAGTACTTC
CASSEIAKNIQYF
>.|few|TRBV3-1|TRBJ1-6
TGTGCCAGCAGCCAAGGTCCGTATAATTCACCCCTCCACTTT
CASSQGPYNSPLHF
>TRBD1|once|TRBV9|TRBJ2-5
TGTGCCAGCAGCGTCCGGACAGGGCAAGAGACCCAGTACTTC
CASSVRTGQETQYF
>TRBD1|.|TRBV25-1|TRBJ1-6
TGTGCCAGCAGTGATTGGGACAGCGATAATTCACCCCTCCACTTT
CASSDWDSDNSPLHF
>.|.|TRBV11-2|TRBJ1-1
TGTGCCAGCAGCTTAAAACTGGCGTGGAACACTGAAGCTTTCTTT
CASSLKLAWNTEAFF